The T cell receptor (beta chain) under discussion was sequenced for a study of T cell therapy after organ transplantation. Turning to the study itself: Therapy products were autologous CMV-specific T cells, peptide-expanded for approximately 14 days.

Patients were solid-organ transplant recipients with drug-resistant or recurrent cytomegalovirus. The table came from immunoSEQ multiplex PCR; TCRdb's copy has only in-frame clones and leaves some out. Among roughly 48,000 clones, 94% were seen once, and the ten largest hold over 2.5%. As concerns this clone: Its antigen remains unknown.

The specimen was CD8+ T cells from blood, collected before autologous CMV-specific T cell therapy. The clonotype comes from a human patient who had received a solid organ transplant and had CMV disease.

The CDR3 reads CASTVGTGGYTF. In DNA, the CDR3 is TGTGCCAGCACCGTTGGGACAGGTGGCTACACCTTC. The chain combines TRBV9 with TRBJ1-2, with 8 bases lining up with TRBD1. V lost 6 bases and J lost 7; bases outside the gene matches: 5. The V gene's germline CDR1 is SGDLS and CDR2 YYNGEE. CDR3 length: 12 amino acids.